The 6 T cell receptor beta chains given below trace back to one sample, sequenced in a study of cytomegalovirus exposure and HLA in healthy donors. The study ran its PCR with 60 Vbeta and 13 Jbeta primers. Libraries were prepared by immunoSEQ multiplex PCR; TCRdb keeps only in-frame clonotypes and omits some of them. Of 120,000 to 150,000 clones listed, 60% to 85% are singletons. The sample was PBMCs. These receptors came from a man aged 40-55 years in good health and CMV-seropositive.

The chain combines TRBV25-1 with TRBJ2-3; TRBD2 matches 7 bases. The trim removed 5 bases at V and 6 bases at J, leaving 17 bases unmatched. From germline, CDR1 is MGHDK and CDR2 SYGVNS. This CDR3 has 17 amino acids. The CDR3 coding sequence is TGTGCCAGCAGTCCCGGAGGAGCGGGGAGGGTAGGGGATACGCAGTATTTT. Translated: CASSPGGAGRVGDTQYF.

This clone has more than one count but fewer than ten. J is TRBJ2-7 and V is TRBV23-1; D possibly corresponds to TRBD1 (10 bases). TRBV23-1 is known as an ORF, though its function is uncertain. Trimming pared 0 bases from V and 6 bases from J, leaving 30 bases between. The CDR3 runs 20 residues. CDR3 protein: CASSQSDRGLAGQGGCEQYF. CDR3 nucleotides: TGCGCCAGCAGTCAATCTGACAGGGGGCTAGCGGGACAAGGGGGATGCGAGCAGTACTTC.

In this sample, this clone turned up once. DNA of the CDR3: TGTGCCAGCATCCCTAGTCCTGGTCTGAACACTGAAGCTTTCTTT. This encodes CASIPSPGLNTEAFF. The chain links TRBV7-9 to TRBJ1-1; D gene unclear. Germline-derived CDR1 and CDR2 are SEHNR and FQNEAQ (reference sequence). Between the trimmed V and J ends, which lost 7 bases and 0 bases, there was a span of 15 bases. The CDR3 is made up of 15 amino acids.

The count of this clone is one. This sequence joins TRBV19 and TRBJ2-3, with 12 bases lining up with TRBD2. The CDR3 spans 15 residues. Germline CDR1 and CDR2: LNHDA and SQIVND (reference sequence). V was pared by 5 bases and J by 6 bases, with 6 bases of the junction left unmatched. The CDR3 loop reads CASSQTSGSRDTQYF. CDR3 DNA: TGTGCCAGTAGTCAGACTAGCGGGAGTAGGGATACGCAGTATTTT.

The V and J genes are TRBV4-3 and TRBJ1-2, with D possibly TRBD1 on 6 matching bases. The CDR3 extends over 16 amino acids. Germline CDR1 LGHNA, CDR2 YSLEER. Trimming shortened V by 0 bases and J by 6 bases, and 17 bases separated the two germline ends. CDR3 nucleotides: TGCGCCAGCAGCCAAGATCGAGGGGACAATGGGAATGGCTACACCTTC. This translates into CASSQDRGDNGNGYTF.

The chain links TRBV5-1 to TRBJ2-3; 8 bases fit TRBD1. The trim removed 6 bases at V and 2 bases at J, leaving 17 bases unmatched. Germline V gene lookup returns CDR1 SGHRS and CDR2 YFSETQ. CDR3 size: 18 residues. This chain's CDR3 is CASTYGQGPRASTDTQYF. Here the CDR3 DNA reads TGCGCCAGCACATACGGACAGGGACCAAGAGCCTCCACAGATACGCAGTATTTT.